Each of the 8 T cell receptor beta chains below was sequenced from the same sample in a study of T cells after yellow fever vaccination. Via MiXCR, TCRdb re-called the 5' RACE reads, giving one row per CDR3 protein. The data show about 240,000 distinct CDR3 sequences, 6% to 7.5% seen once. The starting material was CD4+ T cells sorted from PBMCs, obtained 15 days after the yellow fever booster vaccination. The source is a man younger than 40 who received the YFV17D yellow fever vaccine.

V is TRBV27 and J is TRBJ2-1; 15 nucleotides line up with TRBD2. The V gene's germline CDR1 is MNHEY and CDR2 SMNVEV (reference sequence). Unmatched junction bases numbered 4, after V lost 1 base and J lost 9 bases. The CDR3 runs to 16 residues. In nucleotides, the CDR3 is TGTGCCAGCAGTTTATGGACTAGCGGGAGGGCCTTTGAGCAGTTCTTC. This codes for CASSLWTSGRAFEQFF.

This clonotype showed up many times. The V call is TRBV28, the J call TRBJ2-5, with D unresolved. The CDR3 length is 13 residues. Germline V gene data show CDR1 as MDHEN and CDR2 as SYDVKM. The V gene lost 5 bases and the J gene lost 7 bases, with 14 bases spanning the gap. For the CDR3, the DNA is TGTGCCAGCAGTACCCCGGGCATGCGGACCCAGTACTTC. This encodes CASSTPGMRTQYF.

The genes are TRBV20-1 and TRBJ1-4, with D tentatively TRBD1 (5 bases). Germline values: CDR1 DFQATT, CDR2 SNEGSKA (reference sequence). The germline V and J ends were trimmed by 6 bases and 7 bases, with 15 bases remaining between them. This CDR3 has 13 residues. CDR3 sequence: CSARGPGSEKLFF. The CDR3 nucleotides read TGCAGTGCCCGAGGGCCAGGGAGTGAAAAACTGTTTTTT.

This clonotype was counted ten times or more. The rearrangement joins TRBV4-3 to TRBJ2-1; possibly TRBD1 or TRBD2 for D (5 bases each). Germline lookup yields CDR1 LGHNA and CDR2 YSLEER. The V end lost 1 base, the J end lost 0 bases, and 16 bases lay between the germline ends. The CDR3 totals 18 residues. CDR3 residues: CASSQVQGGGPSYNEQFF. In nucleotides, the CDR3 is TGCGCCAGCAGCCAAGTCCAGGGTGGAGGACCCTCCTACAATGAGCAGTTCTTC.

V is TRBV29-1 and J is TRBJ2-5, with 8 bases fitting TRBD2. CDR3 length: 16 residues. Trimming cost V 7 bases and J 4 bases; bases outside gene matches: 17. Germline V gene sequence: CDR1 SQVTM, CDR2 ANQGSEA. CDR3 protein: CSGAAGGFWRRETQYF. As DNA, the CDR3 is TGCAGCGGGGCGGCGGGAGGTTTTTGGCGAAGAGAGACCCAGTACTTC.

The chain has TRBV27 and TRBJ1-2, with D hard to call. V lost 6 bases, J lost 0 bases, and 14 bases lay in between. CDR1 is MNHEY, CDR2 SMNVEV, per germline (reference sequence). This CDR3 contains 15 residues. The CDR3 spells CASSERALTNYGYTF. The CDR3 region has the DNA TGTGCCAGCAGCGAGAGGGCACTCACTAACTATGGCTACACCTTC.

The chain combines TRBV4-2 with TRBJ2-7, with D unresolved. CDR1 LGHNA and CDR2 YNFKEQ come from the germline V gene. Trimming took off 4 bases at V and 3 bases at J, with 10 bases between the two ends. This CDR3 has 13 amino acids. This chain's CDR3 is CASSPGRIYEQYF. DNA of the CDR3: TGTGCCAGCAGCCCCGGGCGGATCTACGAGCAGTACTTC.

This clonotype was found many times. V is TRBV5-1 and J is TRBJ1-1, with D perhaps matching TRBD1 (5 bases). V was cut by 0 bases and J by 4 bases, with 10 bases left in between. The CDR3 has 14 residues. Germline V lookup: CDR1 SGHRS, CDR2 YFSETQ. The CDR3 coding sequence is TGCGCCAGCAGCTTGGGGCAGGGAGGCACTGAAGCTTTCTTT. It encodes CASSLGQGGTEAFF.